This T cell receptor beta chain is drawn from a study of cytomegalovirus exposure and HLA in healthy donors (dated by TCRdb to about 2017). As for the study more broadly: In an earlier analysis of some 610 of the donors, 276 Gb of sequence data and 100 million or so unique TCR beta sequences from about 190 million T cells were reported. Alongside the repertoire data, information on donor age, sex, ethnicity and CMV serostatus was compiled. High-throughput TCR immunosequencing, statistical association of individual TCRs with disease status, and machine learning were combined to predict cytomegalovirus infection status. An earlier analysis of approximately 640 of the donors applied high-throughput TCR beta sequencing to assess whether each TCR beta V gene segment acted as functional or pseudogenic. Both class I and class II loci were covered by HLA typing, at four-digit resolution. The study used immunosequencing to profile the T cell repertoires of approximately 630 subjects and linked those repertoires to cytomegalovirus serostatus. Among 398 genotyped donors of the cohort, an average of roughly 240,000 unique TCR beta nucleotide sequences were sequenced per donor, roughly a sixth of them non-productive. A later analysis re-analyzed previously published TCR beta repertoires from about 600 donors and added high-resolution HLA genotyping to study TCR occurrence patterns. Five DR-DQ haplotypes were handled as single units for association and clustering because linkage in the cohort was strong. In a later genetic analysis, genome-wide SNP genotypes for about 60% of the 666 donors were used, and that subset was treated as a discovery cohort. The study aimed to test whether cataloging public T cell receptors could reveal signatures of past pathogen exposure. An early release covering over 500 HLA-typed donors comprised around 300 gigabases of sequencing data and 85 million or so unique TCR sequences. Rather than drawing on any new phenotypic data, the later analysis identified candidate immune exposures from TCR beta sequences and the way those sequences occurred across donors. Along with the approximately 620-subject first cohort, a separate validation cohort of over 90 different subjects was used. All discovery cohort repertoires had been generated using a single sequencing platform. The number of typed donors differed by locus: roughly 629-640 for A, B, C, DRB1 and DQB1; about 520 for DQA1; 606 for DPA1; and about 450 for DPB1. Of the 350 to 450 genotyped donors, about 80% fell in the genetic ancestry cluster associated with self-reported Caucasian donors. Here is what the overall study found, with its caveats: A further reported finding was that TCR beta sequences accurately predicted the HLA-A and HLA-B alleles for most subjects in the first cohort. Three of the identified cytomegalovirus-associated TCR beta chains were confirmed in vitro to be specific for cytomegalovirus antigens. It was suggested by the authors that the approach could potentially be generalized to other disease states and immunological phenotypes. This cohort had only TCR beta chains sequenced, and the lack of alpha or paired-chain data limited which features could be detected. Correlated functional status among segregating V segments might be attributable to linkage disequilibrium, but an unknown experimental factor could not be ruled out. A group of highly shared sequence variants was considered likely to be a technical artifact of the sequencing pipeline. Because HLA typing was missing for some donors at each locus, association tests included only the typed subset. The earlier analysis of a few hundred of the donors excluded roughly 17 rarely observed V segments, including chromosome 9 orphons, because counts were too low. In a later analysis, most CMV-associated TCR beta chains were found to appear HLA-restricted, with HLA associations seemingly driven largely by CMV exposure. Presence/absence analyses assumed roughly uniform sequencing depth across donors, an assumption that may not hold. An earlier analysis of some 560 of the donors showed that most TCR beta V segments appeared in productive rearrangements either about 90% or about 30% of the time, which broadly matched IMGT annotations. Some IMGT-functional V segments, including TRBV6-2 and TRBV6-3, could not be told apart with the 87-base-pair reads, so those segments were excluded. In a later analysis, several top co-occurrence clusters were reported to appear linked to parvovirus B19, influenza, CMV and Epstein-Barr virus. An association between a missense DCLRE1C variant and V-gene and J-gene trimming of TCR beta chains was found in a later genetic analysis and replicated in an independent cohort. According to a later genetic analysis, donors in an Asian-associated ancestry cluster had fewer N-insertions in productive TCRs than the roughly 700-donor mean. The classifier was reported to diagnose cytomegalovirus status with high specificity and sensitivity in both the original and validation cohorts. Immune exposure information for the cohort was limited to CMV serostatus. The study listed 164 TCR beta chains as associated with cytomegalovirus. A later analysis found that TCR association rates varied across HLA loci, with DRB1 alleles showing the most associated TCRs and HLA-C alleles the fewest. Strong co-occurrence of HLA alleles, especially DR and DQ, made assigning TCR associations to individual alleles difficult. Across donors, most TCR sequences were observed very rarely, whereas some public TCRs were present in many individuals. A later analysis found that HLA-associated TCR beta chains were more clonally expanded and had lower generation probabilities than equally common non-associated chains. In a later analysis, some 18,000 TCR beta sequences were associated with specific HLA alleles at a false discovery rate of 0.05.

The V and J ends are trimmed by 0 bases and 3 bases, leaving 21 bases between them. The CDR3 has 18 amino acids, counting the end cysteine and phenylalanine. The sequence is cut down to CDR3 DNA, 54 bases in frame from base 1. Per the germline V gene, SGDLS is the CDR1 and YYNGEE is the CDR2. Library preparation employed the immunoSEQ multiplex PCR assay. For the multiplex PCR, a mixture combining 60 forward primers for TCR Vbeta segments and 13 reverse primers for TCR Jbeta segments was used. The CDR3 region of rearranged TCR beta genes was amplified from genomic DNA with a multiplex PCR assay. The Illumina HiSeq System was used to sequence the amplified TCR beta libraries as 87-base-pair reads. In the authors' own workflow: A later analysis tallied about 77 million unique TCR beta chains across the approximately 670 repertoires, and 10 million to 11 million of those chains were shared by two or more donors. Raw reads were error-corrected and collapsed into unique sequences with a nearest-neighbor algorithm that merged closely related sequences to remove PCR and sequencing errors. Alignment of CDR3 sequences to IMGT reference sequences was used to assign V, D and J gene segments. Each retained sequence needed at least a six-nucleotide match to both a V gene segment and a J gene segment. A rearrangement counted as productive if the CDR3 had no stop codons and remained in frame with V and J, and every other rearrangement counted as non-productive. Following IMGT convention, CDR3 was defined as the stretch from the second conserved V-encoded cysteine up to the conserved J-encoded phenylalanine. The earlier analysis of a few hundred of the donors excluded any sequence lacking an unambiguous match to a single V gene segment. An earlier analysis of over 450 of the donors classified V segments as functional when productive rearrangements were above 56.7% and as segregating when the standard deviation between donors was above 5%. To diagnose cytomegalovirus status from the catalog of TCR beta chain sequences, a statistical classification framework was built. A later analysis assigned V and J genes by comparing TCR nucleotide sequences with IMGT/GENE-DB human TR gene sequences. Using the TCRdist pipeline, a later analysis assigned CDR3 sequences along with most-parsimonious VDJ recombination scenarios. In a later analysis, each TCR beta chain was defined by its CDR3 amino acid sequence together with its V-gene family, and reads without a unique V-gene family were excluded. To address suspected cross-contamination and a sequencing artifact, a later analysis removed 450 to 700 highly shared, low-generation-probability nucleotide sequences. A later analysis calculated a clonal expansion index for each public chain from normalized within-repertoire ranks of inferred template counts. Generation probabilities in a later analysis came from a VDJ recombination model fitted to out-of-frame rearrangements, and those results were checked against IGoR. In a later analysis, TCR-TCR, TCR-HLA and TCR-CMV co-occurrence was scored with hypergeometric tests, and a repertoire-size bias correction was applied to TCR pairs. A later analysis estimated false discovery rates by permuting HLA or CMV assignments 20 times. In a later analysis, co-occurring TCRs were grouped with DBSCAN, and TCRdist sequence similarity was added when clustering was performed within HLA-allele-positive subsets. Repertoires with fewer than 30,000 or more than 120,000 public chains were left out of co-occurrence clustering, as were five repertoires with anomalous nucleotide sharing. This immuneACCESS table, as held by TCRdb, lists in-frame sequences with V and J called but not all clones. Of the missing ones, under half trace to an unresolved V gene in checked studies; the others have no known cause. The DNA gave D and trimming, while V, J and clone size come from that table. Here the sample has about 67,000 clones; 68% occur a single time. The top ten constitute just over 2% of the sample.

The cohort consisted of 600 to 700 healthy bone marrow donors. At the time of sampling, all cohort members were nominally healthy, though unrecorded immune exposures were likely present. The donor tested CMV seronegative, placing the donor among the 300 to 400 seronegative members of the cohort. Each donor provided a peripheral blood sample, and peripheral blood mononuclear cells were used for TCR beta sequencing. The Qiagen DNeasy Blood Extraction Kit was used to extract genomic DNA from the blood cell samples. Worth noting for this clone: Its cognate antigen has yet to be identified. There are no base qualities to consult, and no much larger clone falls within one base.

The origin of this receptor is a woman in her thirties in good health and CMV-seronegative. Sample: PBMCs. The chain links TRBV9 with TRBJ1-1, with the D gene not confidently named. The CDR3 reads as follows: CASSVDGLGSGKDTEAFF. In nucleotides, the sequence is TGTGCCAGCAGCGTAGATGGGTTGGGCTCTGGTAAGGACACTGAAGCTTTCTTT.